This T cell receptor (beta chain) was obtained from a study of shared clonotypes between healthy human individuals. Study-level background: Used for every donor were three CD4 naive, three CD4 memory, two CD8 naive and one CD8 memory plate.

Into CD45RA+ naive and CD45RA-negative memory subsets, the CD4+ cells were split. Findings and limits, study-wide: Several donors held approximately 5% of naive CD4 clonotypes in common. In general, naive subsets displayed greater estimated richness than memory subsets did.

As regards this clone: Its target is not known.

TCRdb's copy holds only in-frame clones and misses some; the assay was immunoSEQ multiplex PCR. The sample has roughly 520,000 clones; around 96% are singletons. The germline V gene encodes CDR1 MNHEY and CDR2 SVGAGI. V shed 5 bases, J shed 7 bases, and the junction held 6 bases outside the gene matches. The CDR3 sequence is 14 residues long. The chain links TRBV6-5 to TRBJ1-2, with 11 bases that match TRBD1. Sample: naive CD4+ T cells sorted from blood. Subset meaning: CD45RA+ positively selected. This clonotype was sampled from a woman in her 30s in good health. This CDR3 is CASSGPGTGGGYTF. The CDR3, as DNA: TGTGCCAGCAGTGGCCCCGGGACAGGGGGTGGCTACACCTTC.